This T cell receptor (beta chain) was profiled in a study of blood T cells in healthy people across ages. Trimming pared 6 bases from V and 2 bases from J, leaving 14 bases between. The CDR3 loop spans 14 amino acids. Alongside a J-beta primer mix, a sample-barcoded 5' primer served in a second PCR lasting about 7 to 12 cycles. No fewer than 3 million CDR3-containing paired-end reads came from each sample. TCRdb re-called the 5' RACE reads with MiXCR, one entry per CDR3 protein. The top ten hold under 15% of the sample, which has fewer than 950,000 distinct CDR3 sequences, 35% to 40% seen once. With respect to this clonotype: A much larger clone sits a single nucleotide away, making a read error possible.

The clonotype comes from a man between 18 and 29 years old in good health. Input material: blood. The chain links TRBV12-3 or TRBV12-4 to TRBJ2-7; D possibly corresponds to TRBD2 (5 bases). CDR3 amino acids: CASSPPGKPYEQYV. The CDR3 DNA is TGTGCCAGCAGCCCTCCGGGAAAGCCCTACGAGCAGTACGTC.